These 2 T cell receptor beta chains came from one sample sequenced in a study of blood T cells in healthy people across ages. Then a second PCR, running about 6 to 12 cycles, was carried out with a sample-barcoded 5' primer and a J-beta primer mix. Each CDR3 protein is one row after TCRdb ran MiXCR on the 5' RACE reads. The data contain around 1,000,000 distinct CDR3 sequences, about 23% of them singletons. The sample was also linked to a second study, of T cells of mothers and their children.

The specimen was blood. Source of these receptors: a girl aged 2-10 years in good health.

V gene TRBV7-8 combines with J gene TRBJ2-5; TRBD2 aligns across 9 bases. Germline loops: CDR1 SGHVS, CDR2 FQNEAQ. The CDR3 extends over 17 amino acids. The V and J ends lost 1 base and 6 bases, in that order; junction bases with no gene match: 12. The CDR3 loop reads CASSLGSLREGRKTQYF. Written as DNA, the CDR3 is TGTGCCAGCAGCTTAGGGAGCTTGCGGGAGGGCCGAAAGACCCAGTACTTC. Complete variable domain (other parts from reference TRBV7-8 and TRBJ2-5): GAGVSQSPRYKVAKRGQDVALRCDPISGHVSLFWYQQALGQGPEFLTYFQNEAQLDKSGLPSDRFFAERPEGSVSTLKIQRTQQEDSAVYLCASSLGSLREGRKTQYFGPGTRLLVL.

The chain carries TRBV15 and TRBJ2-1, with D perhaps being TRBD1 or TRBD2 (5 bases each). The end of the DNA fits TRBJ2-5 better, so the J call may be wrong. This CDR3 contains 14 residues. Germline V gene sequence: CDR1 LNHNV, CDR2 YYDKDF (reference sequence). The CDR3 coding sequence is TGTGCCACCAGCAGAGGGGGGTCCAAAGAGACCCAGTACTTC. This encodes CATSRGGSKETQYF.